Below, 24 T cell receptor beta chains from the same sample are listed, as sequenced in a study of cytomegalovirus exposure and HLA in healthy donors. Here immunoSEQ multiplex PCR was the method, and the copy in TCRdb shows in-frame clones only, minus some. The repertoire holds about 88,000 clones, approximately 96% seen once, with more than 0.65% in the top ten. Sequencing was performed on PBMCs. These receptors were obtained from a man between 18 and 29 years old in good health and CMV-seronegative.

V usage is TRBV4-1 and J usage is TRBJ2-3; a possible D gene is TRBD2 (6 bases). Trimming removed 5 bases at V and 0 bases at J, with 15 bases between. There are 16 residues in the CDR3. Germline V lookup: CDR1 MGHRA, CDR2 YSYEKL. The CDR3 nucleotides read TGCGCCAGCAGCAGCCGGGACTCTCAGAGCACAGATACGCAGTATTTT. Amino acid sequence: CASSSRDSQSTDTQYF.

This clone was seen a single time. CDR3 DNA sequence: TGTGCCAGCAGCGTCAGCGGGAGTGAATTGACCGGGGAGCTGTTTTTT. Translation: CASSVSGSELTGELFF. The rearrangement joins TRBV7-2 to TRBJ2-2; 8 bases agree with TRBD2. Germline values: CDR1 SGHTA, CDR2 FQGNSA. This CDR3 has 16 amino acids. V lost 5 bases and J lost 5; bases outside the gene matches: 10.

This chain joins TRBV9 and TRBJ1-1; D call uncertain. Germline values: CDR1 SGDLS, CDR2 YYNGEE. The ends were cut back, 4 bases at V and 4 bases at J, with 14 bases in the middle. CDR3 length: 14 residues. CDR3 bases: TGTGCCAGCAGCCCGAACGGGATTGGCACTGAAGCTTTCTTT. This encodes CASSPNGIGTEAFF.

The rearrangement uses TRBV7-6 and TRBJ2-3, with 9 bases identical to TRBD2. The CDR3 sequence is 21 residues long. CDR1 is SGHVS, CDR2 FNYEAQ, per germline. V lost 5 bases and J lost 0; bases outside the gene matches: 21. The CDR3 spells CASSNPPGWLAGYVSTDTQYF. In DNA form, the CDR3 reads TGTGCCAGCAGCAATCCCCCCGGTTGGCTAGCGGGATACGTAAGCACAGATACGCAGTATTTT.

V gene TRBV11-3 combines with J gene TRBJ2-2; TRBD2 aligns across 10 bases. Trimming removed 5 bases from V and 8 bases from J; junction bases left unmatched: 8. The germline V gene encodes CDR1 SGHNT and CDR2 YENEEA. The CDR3 runs to 15 residues. CDR3 region: CASSPSGSSAGELFF. CDR3 sequence (DNA): TGTGCCAGCAGCCCTAGCGGGAGTTCAGCTGGGGAGCTGTTTTTT.

This chain links TRBV6-1 with TRBJ1-2, with D unresolved. Germline loops: CDR1 MNHNS, CDR2 SASEGT. The CDR3 spans 13 residues. V was clipped by 1 base and J by 4 bases, with 7 bases between them. The DNA for the CDR3 is TGTGCCAGCAGTGAAGACAGTTTCTATGGCTACACCTTC. This translates into CASSEDSFYGYTF.

The count of this clone is one. The rearrangement joins TRBV27 to TRBJ2-3; TRBD1 aligns across 9 bases. The J segment lost 4 bases and the V segment lost 6 bases, leaving 5 bases of the junction unmatched. The CDR3 contains 14 residues. The germline CDR1 and CDR2 sequences are MNHEY and SMNVEV (reference sequence). CDR3 bases: TGTGCCAGCAGCAGGGGACAGGGCTCAGATACGCAGTATTTT. Its protein is CASSRGQGSDTQYF.

The V gene is TRBV19, the J gene TRBJ2-1; D uncertain. Germline lookup yields CDR1 LNHDA and CDR2 SQIVND (reference sequence). CDR3 length: 13 residues. The V end was cut by 6 bases, the J end by 1 base, with 7 bases between. CDR3 sequence: CASSARSYNEQFF. The CDR3, as DNA: TGTGCCAGTAGCGCGAGGTCCTACAATGAGCAGTTCTTC.

This rearrangement joins TRBV18 to TRBJ2-7, with 10 bases identical to TRBD1. The CDR3 runs to 15 residues. Germline V gives CDR1 KGHSH, CDR2 LQKENI. V lost 3 bases and J lost 2; bases outside the gene matches: 4. CDR3 nucleotide sequence: TGTGCCAGCTCACCGGGGGGACAGGGGACCTACGAGCAGTACGTC. Translation: CASSPGGQGTYEQYV.

V is TRBV28 and J is TRBJ2-7; D is perhaps TRBD2 (8 bases). The V gene's germline CDR1 is MDHEN and CDR2 SYDVKM. This CDR3 is 15 amino acids long. V was clipped by 3 bases and J by 0 bases, with 12 bases between them. The chain's CDR3 is CASSFRGTSSYEQYF. In DNA form, the CDR3 reads TGTGCCAGCAGTTTCAGGGGGACTAGCTCCTACGAGCAGTACTTC.

The chain joins TRBV10-1 to TRBJ2-7, with D perhaps TRBD1 (5 bases). The V end lost 4 bases, the J end lost 0 bases, and 19 bases lay between the germline ends. The CDR3 loop spans 17 amino acids. CDR1 is WNHNN and CDR2 is SYGVQD in the germline V gene (reference sequence). This chain's CDR3 is CASSVRATILSSYEQYF. CDR3 in DNA: TGCGCCAGCAGTGTCAGGGCGACCATCCTAAGCTCCTACGAGCAGTACTTC.

The chain has TRBV9 and TRBJ1-4; 7 nucleotides line up with TRBD1. Germline CDR1 reads SGDLS; CDR2 reads YYNGEE. V shed 7 bases and J 8 bases; nucleotides not matched to a gene: 8. The length of the CDR3 is 13 residues. The CDR3 region is CASARGQLEKLFF. CDR3 DNA: TGTGCCAGCGCTCGGGGACAGCTAGAAAAACTGTTTTTT.

V usage is TRBV6-5 and J usage is TRBJ2-3; maybe TRBD1 (5 bases). CDR1 is MNHEY and CDR2 is SVGAGI in the germline V gene. The V end lost 3 bases, the J end lost 5 bases, and 6 bases lay between the germline ends. The CDR3 loop spans 12 amino acids. CDR3 in DNA: TGTGCCAGCAGTTATCAGGGAGATACGCAGTATTTT. Protein product: CASSYQGDTQYF.

The rearrangement uses TRBV19 and TRBJ2-4; 13 bases match TRBD2. CDR1 and CDR2 from the germline V gene are LNHDA and SQIVND (reference sequence). This CDR3 contains 21 residues. V was clipped by 3 bases and J by 6 bases; unmatched bases: 20. Here the CDR3 DNA reads TGTGCCAGTAGTATTGGACTAGCGGGAGATTTTTTTTCGGTTTCTGGAAACATTCAGTACTTC. Protein product: CASSIGLAGDFFSVSGNIQYF.

The V gene is TRBV7-2, the J gene TRBJ1-1, with D unclear. The CDR3 is 15 amino acids. The germline gives CDR1 SGHTA, CDR2 FQGNSA. With 4 bases removed from V and 0 bases from J, the gap between germline ends came to 12 bases. The CDR3: CASSSLRGMNTEAFF. The CDR3 DNA reads as TGTGCCAGCAGCTCTTTAAGAGGGATGAACACTGAAGCTTTCTTT.

The chain carries TRBV12-5 and TRBJ2-1, with 9 positions matching TRBD2. J lost 0 bases, V lost 5 bases, and 2 bases had no gene match. The CDR3 spans 15 residues. The germline gives CDR1 LGHNT, CDR2 FRNRAP. CDR3 sequence reads: CASGLSGSSYNEQFF. The DNA of the CDR3 is TGTGCTAGTGGTCTTAGCGGGAGCTCCTACAATGAGCAGTTCTTC. The full variable domain, in which reference TRBV12-5 and TRBJ2-1 provide the parts outside the CDR3, is DARVTQTPRHKVTEMGQEVTMRCQPILGHNTVFWYRQTMMQGLELLAYFRNRAPLDDSGMPKDRFSAEMPDATLATLKIQPSEPRDSAVYFCASGLSGSSYNEQFFGPGTRLTVL.

This chain joins TRBV7-2 and TRBJ1-1; D unresolved. V dropped 1 base and J dropped 3 bases, with 9 bases sitting between them. This CDR3 is built from 14 residues. In germline, CDR1 is SGHTA, CDR2 FQGNSA. CDR3 loop: CASSLDGGDTEAFF. The DNA of the CDR3 is TGTGCCAGCAGCTTAGACGGCGGAGACACTGAAGCTTTCTTT.

The gene calls are TRBV11-2 and TRBJ1-5; maybe TRBD1 (5 bases). Between the trimmed V and J ends, which lost 4 bases and 9 bases, there was a span of 13 bases. The CDR3 length is 13 residues. Germline CDR1 reads SGHAT; CDR2 reads FQNNGV. The chain's CDR3 is CASSSGTNSPQHF. The CDR3 DNA is TGTGCCAGCAGCTCCGGGACTAATTCGCCCCAGCATTTT.

The chain uses TRBV6-1 and TRBJ2-1; tentative D call: TRBD2 (5 bases). Trimming stripped 8 bases from V and 4 bases from J, with 15 bases between. Germline V gives CDR1 MNHNS, CDR2 SASEGT. This CDR3 spans 14 amino acids. The CDR3 loop is CASGGDSTYNEQFF. DNA for the CDR3: TGTGCCAGCGGAGGCGACTCAACGTACAATGAGCAGTTCTTC.

V usage is TRBV5-6 and J usage is TRBJ2-4, with D maybe TRBD2 (6 bases). Per the germline V gene, CDR1 is SGHDT and CDR2 is YYEEEE. V shed 4 bases and J shed 8 bases, with 19 bases lying between them. The CDR3 runs to 15 residues. The chain's CDR3 is CASSLHSGEGYIQYF. The CDR3 nucleotides read TGTGCCAGCAGCCTTCATAGCGGAGAGGGGTACATTCAGTACTTC.

The chain links TRBV6-5 to TRBJ2-1; D is perhaps TRBD1 (5 bases). The CDR3 sequence is 15 residues long. The V gene's germline CDR1 is MNHEY and CDR2 SVGAGI. V was cut by 0 bases and J by 6 bases, with 12 bases left in between. The CDR3 loop reads CASSYSLGQVNEQFF. CDR3 coding DNA: TGTGCCAGCAGTTACTCGTTGGGGCAGGTCAATGAGCAGTTCTTC.

This chain links TRBV7-8 with TRBJ2-1; TRBD1 matches at 11 bases. This CDR3 has 18 residues. J gave up 1 base and V 5 bases, and 10 bases lay outside the gene matches. Germline CDR1 and CDR2: SGHVS and FQNEAQ. DNA of the CDR3: TGTGCCAGCAGCAAGGGACAGGGGGAAACTAGGTCCTACAATGAGCAGTTCTTC. Translated: CASSKGQGETRSYNEQFF.

The J gene is TRBJ2-1, the V gene TRBV7-8, with 8 bases fitting TRBD2. Germline V gene sequence: CDR1 SGHVS, CDR2 FQNEAQ. The V gene end was trimmed by 5 bases and the J gene end by 10 bases; junction bases not matched to a gene: 10. CDR3 size: 14 residues. The chain's CDR3 is CASSPTGTRREQFF. CDR3 coding DNA: TGTGCCAGCAGCCCGACCGGGACTAGAAGGGAGCAGTTCTTC.

The sample holds a few counts of this clone. This chain links TRBV9 with TRBJ2-1; 11 bases are shared with TRBD2. Germline V gene lookup returns CDR1 SGDLS and CDR2 YYNGEE. The CDR3 runs to 17 residues. V shed 4 bases and J 6 bases; nucleotides not matched to a gene: 12. CDR3 DNA sequence: TGTGCCAGCAGCCACCCTCAACCGGGACTAGCGGCCAATGAGCAGTTCTTC. It translates to CASSHPQPGLAANEQFF.